Below are 3 T cell receptor beta chains sequenced from a single sample in a study of PD-L1 blockade in urothelial cancer. Libraries were prepared by immunoSEQ multiplex PCR; TCRdb keeps only in-frame clonotypes and omits some of them. The sample lists around 26,000 clones; about 86% were seen once. This specimen was PBMCs, taken around atezolizumab (anti-PD-L1) treatment. All receptors derive from a man aged 55 to 70 with urothelial cancer.

The V gene is TRBV5-6, the J gene TRBJ2-1; 8 positions agree with TRBD2. The CDR3 contains 14 residues. CDR1 and CDR2 from the germline V gene are SGHDT and YYEEEE. Trimming cost V 4 bases and J 9 bases; bases outside gene matches: 9. This CDR3 reads CASSLTSESREQFF. Written as DNA, the CDR3 is TGTGCCAGCAGCCTGACTAGCGAGAGTCGTGAGCAGTTCTTC.

The chain has TRBV19 and TRBJ1-5; perhaps TRBD1 as D (6 bases). The CDR3 loop spans 14 amino acids. Deletions cut 3 bases from V and 10 bases from J, with 16 bases between. Germline CDR1 and CDR2: LNHDA and SQIVND (reference sequence). As DNA, the CDR3 is TGTGCCAGTAGTATCGGGACACTGGTTACCCCCCAGCATTTT. It is translated as CASSIGTLVTPQHF. Full variable domain (rest looked up from reference TRBV19 and TRBJ1-5): DGGITQSPKYLFRKEGQNVTLSCEQNLNHDAMYWYRQDPGQGLRLIYYSQIVNDFQKGDIAEGYSVSREKKESFPLTVTSAQKNPTAFYLCASSIGTLVTPQHFGDGTRLSIL.

This rearrangement joins TRBV19 to TRBJ2-4, with 8 bases aligning to TRBD1. The CDR3 spans 17 residues. Trimming removed 10 bases from V and 1 base from J; junction bases left unmatched: 15. CDR1 and CDR2 from the germline V gene are LNHDA and SQIVND (reference sequence). The CDR3 sequence: CATSNRQGAVAKNIQYF. The CDR3 region has the DNA TGTGCCACCTCTAACAGGCAGGGGGCGGTTGCCAAAAACATTCAGTACTTC. The full variable domain, in which reference TRBV19 and TRBJ2-4 provide the parts outside the CDR3, is DGGITQSPKYLFRKEGQNVTLSCEQNLNHDAMYWYRQDPGQGLRLIYYSQIVNDFQKGDIAEGYSVSREKKESFPLTVTSAQKNPTAFYLCATSNRQGAVAKNIQYFGAGTRLSVL.